The next 9 T cell receptor beta chains were all read from a single sample in a study of blood T cell repertoires in COVID-19 (dated by TCRdb to 2018 to 2021). The method was the immunoSEQ multiplex PCR assay. What TCRdb holds here is the immuneACCESS table cut down to in-frame rearrangements. Part of the clones is not present; checked against another copy, under half of the missing clones reflect an unresolved V gene, and the others are unexplained. This sample lists 95,000 to 100,000 clones; 91% were detected once. The ten most abundant clones make up around a sixth of the sample. Material for sequencing was peripheral blood. These TCRs come from a man over 45 with acute or convalescent COVID-19.

J is TRBJ1-2 and V is TRBV3-1 (or the pseudogene TRBV3-2); D remains ambiguous. V was clipped by 1 base and J by 4 bases, with 10 bases between them. Looked up from germline, CDR1 is LGHDT and CDR2 is YNNKEL (reference sequence). The CDR3 sequence is 14 residues long. The chain's CDR3 is CASSQGGYSYGYTF. CDR3 bases: TGTGCCAGCAGCCAAGGAGGGTATAGCTATGGCTACACCTTC.

V is TRBV7-2 and J is TRBJ1-1; maybe TRBD1 (5 bases). This CDR3 has 17 residues. Per the germline V gene, CDR1 is SGHTA and CDR2 is FQGNSA. Trimming removed 1 base from V and 4 bases from J, with 19 bases in between. The CDR3 nucleotides are TGTGCCAGCAGCTTAGTCGGCCAGGGTGGGGCTCCCACTGAAGCTTTCTTT. Translation gives CASSLVGQGGAPTEAFF.

J is TRBJ1-5 and V is TRBV18, with TRBD1 as a possible D gene (5 bases). Germline lookup yields CDR1 KGHSH and CDR2 LQKENI. CDR3 length: 14 amino acids. The germline V and J ends were trimmed by 5 bases and 2 bases, with 10 bases remaining between them. The CDR3 DNA is TGTGCCAGCTCAAGGGGCTGGGGCAATCAGCCCCAGCATTTT. It specifies CASSRGWGNQPQHF.

V gene TRBV5-1 combines with J gene TRBJ1-1; tentative D call: TRBD1 (6 bases). Germline CDR1 and CDR2: SGHRS and YFSETQ. Trimming pared 3 bases from V and 4 bases from J, leaving 7 bases between. The length of the CDR3 is 12 residues. In DNA form, the CDR3 reads TGCGCCAGCAGCTCAGGGGTCACTGAAGCTTTCTTT. Translated: CASSSGVTEAFF.

The chain has TRBV24-1 and TRBJ2-3; 9 bases line up with TRBD2. The CDR3 totals 14 residues. The trim removed 6 bases at V and 8 bases at J, leaving 8 bases unmatched. CDR1 and CDR2 from the germline V gene are KGHDR and SFDVKD. The CDR3 loop is CATSKAGGPSTQYF. The CDR3 region has the DNA TGTGCCACCAGTAAGGCGGGGGGGCCATCTACGCAGTATTTT.

The rearrangement links TRBV7-7 to TRBJ2-7, with a possible D match to TRBD2 (5 bases). Germline V gives CDR1 SSHAT, CDR2 FNYEAQ (reference sequence). Trimming removed 2 bases at V and 7 bases at J, with 12 bases between. This CDR3 is 13 amino acids long. The CDR3 DNA follows: TGTGCCAGCAGCTTATGGGCGGGCGAAGAGCAGTACTTC. This encodes CASSLWAGEEQYF.

The rearrangement uses TRBV12-5 and TRBJ1-1, with 7 bases aligning to TRBD1. This CDR3 comprises 17 residues. V lost 2 bases to trimming and J lost 2 bases; unmatched junction nucleotides: 11. Germline CDR1 LGHNT, CDR2 FRNRAP. The CDR3 sequence: CASGLPQYGTANTEAFF. The CDR3 nucleotides are TGTGCTAGTGGTTTGCCCCAATACGGGACAGCAAACACTGAAGCTTTCTTT.

The J gene is TRBJ1-2, the V gene TRBV12-3 or TRBV12-4; unclear D gene. The CDR3 is 12 amino acids. With 2 bases removed from V and 4 bases from J, the gap between germline ends came to 5 bases. CDR3 residues: CASSLNTYGYTF. The CDR3, as DNA: TGTGCCAGCAGTTTAAACACCTATGGCTACACCTTC.

The J gene is TRBJ2-2, the V gene TRBV5-1; D is ambiguous. V was shortened by 3 bases and J by 0 bases, with 9 bases between the two germline ends. The CDR3 consists of 15 residues. In germline, CDR1 is SGHRS, CDR2 YFSETQ. In DNA form, the CDR3 reads TGCGCCAGCAGCTCAAACATCGCGAACACCGGGGAGCTGTTTTTT. Translating it yields CASSSNIANTGELFF. Variable domain in full (rest from reference TRBV5-1 and TRBJ2-2): KAGVTQTPRYLIKTRGQQVTLSCSPISGHRSVSWYQQTPGQGLQFLFEYFSETQRNKGNFPGRFSGRQFSNSRSEMNVSTLELGDSALYLCASSSNIANTGELFFGEGSRLTVL.